What follows describes a single T cell receptor (beta chain). What it binds is not known. These data are taken from a study of vaccination and CD4 T cells after COVID-19. Treatment defined: approximately 9-day PBMC culture with coronavirus spike peptide pools or control peptides (ViraFEST assay). An Oncomine TCR Beta short-read assay was used to sequence the DNA from cultured CD4+ T cells. TCRdb independently ran MiXCR on the PCR reads; one entry per CDR3 protein. The table has around 20,000 distinct CDR3 sequences, roughly 40% seen once. This CDR3 is 14 amino acids long. Germline-derived CDR1 and CDR2 are SGHNT and YENEEA. V lost 5 bases, J lost 3 bases, and 13 bases lay in between.

V and J are TRBV11-3 and TRBJ1-1; no clear D gene. The source of this sequence is a human donor who had recovered from COVID-19. The sample here was CD4+ T cells from blood, cultured in vitro, taken after SARS-CoV-2 vaccination. CDR3 sequence reads: CASSAQYWDTEAFF. CDR3 DNA sequence: TGTGCCAGCAGCGCCCAATATTGGGACACTGAAGCTTTCTTT.